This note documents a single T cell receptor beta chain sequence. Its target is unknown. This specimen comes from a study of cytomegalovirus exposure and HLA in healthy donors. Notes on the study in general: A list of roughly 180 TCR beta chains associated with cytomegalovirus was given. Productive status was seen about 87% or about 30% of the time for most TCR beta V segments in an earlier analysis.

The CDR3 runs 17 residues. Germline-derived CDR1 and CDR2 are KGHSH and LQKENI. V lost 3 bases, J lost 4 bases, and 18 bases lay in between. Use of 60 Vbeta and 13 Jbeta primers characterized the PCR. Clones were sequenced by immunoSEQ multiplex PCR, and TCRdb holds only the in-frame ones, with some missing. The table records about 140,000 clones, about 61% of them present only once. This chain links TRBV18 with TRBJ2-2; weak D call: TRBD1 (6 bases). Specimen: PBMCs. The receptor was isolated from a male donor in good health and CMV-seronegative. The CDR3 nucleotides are TGTGCCAGCTCACCGCTCGAAGGGACACTTTTCACCGGGGAGCTGTTTTTT. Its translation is CASSPLEGTLFTGELFF.